These 32 T cell receptor beta chains share one sample of origin, sequenced in a study of CD8 T cells in Susac syndrome. An amount of RNA that ranged from 0.5 to 1 ug was reverse transcribed with random hexamers. TCRdb fed the immunoSEQ multiplex PCR reads into MiXCR, producing one record per CDR3 protein. The sample includes approximately 300,000 distinct CDR3 sequences, 75% to 85% of them seen just once. Sequencing was carried out using CD8+ T cells from PBMCs. These receptor sequences come from a human donor with multiple sclerosis.

The chain couples TRBV25-1 to TRBJ2-7; TRBD1 matches 12 bases. The CDR3 is 15 amino acids. V shed 6 bases, J shed 3 bases, and the junction held 6 bases outside the gene matches. The V gene's germline CDR1 is MGHDK and CDR2 SYGVNS. In DNA form, the CDR3 reads TGTGCCAGCAGCCCGGGACAGGGGGCGCACTACGAGCAGTACTTC. Its translation is CASSPGQGAHYEQYF.

This rearrangement joins TRBV4-3 to TRBJ2-1, with 8 bases that match TRBD2. The junction had 7 bases not matched to a gene; V was cut back by 0 bases and J by 3 bases. The length of the CDR3 is 17 residues. Germline V gene sequence: CDR1 LGHNA, CDR2 YSLEER. The CDR3 DNA is TGCGCCAGCAGCCAAGATCGGGGTAGCGGGATCTACAATGAGCAGTTCTTC. Amino acids: CASSQDRGSGIYNEQFF.

The gene calls are TRBV28 and TRBJ2-7, with D tentatively TRBD1 (6 bases). The germline gives CDR1 MDHEN, CDR2 SYDVKM. With 5 bases removed from V and 3 bases from J, the gap between germline ends came to 20 bases. There are 16 residues in the CDR3. The CDR3 sequence: CASSHQGSPALYEQYF. The DNA for the CDR3 is TGTGCCAGCAGTCACCAGGGGTCCCCGGCCCTCTACGAGCAGTACTTC.

The CDR3, as DNA: TGTGCCAGCACCGCGACCCCGCGGAATGAGCAGTTCTTC. It translates to CASTATPRNEQFF. The genes are TRBV7-2 and TRBJ2-1; D is uncertain. The germline CDR1 and CDR2 sequences are SGHTA and FQGNSA. The V end was cut by 7 bases, the J end by 7 bases, with 14 bases between. This CDR3 has 13 amino acids.

J is TRBJ1-5 and V is TRBV12-3 or TRBV12-4; unclear D gene. The CDR3 is 14 amino acids. Trimming shortened V by 7 bases and J by 4 bases, and 14 bases separated the two germline ends. The CDR3 DNA follows: TGTGCCAGCACTCCGGACGGGTTAAATCAGCCCCAGCATTTT. Encoded protein: CASTPDGLNQPQHF.

The chain employs TRBV27 and TRBJ2-3; 10 nucleotides agree with TRBD2. From germline, CDR1 is MNHEY and CDR2 SMNVEV (reference sequence). This CDR3 has 17 residues. The trim removed 4 bases at V and 2 bases at J, leaving 9 bases unmatched. The CDR3 spells CASSSHLAGDPTDTQYF. The CDR3 nucleotides read TGTGCCAGCAGTTCCCATCTAGCGGGAGATCCCACAGATACGCAGTATTTT.

This rearrangement joins TRBV6-1 to TRBJ2-6; no clear D. The CDR3 consists of 17 residues. V was cut by 5 bases and J by 0 bases, with 14 bases left in between. The germline gives CDR1 MNHNS, CDR2 SASEGT. CDR3 loop: CASSHWAGRSGANVLTF. The CDR3 nucleotides read TGTGCCAGCAGTCATTGGGCAGGCCGCTCTGGGGCCAACGTCCTGACTTTC.

The rearrangement joins TRBV14 to TRBJ2-7, with 8 bases identical to TRBD1. The V segment lost 4 bases and the J segment 4 bases; nucleotides outside the gene matches: 6. This CDR3 has 14 residues. Germline values: CDR1 SGHDN, CDR2 FVKESK. The CDR3 DNA is TGTGCCAGCAGCCCCTACAGGGGGAGGTACGAGCAGTACTTC. Its translation is CASSPYRGRYEQYF.

This sequence joins TRBV7-9 and TRBJ2-7, with D maybe TRBD2 (5 bases). The V end lost 1 base, the J end lost 8 bases, and 21 bases lay between the germline ends. Germline CDR1 SEHNR, CDR2 FQNEAQ (reference sequence). There are 16 residues in the CDR3. The DNA of the CDR3 is TGTGCCAGCAGCTTAGGACGTCCGCCTAAGACTACAAAGCAGTACTTC. The encoded protein is CASSLGRPPKTTKQYF.

CDR3 DNA sequence: TGTGCCAGCAGTTATGGGACAGGGCGGGAGCAGTACTTC. It yields the protein CASSYGTGREQYF. This chain links TRBV27 with TRBJ2-7, with TRBD1 matching over 9 bases. The V gene's germline CDR1 is MNHEY and CDR2 SMNVEV (reference sequence). The ends lost 4 bases at V and 7 bases at J; junction bases unmatched: 5. The CDR3 contains 13 residues.

J is TRBJ2-3 and V is TRBV6-5, with D perhaps matching TRBD1 or TRBD2 (6 bases each). CDR1 and CDR2 (germline): MNHEY, SVGAGI. Trimming took 7 bases from V and 5 from J, leaving 19 bases between them. The CDR3 totals 15 residues. The CDR3 here is CASKAITGAGDTQYF. The DNA for the CDR3 is TGTGCCAGCAAAGCTATCACGGGGGCGGGAGATACGCAGTATTTT.

This chain links TRBV5-5 with TRBJ2-7, with 12 bases that match TRBD2. CDR1 is SGHKS and CDR2 is YYEKEE in the germline V gene (reference sequence). Losses at the gene ends were 3 bases for V and 1 base for J; bases not matched to a gene: 5. The CDR3 spans 16 residues. The CDR3 DNA reads as TGTGCCAGCAGCTACCGCGGGACTAGCGGGTCCTACGAGCAGTACTTC. Protein: CASSYRGTSGSYEQYF.

CDR3 residues: CASSYSADSYGYTF. Written as DNA, the CDR3 is TGTGCCAGCAGTTACTCGGCAGACTCCTATGGCTACACCTTC. The chain employs TRBV6-2 or TRBV6-3 and TRBJ1-2, with D unresolved. This CDR3 region has 14 residues. Germline V gene sequence: CDR1 MNHEY, CDR2 SVGEGT. Trimming left V 0 bases short and J 4 bases short, with 9 bases between.

This clonotype turned up a few times. The rearrangement links TRBV2 to TRBJ1-1, with D perhaps TRBD1 (6 bases). The CDR3 has 14 residues. Germline CDR1 is SNHLY and CDR2 is FYNNEI. V was pared by 6 bases and J by 3 bases, with 14 bases between. The CDR3 DNA reads as TGTGCCAGCAGCACTGACAGGTCACACACTGAAGCTTTCTTT. Translated, it gives CASSTDRSHTEAFF. Looking up the rest from reference TRBV2 and TRBJ1-1 gives the full variable domain: EPEVTQTPSHQVTQMGQEVILRCVPISNHLYFYWYRQILGQKVEFLVSFYNNEISEKSEIFDDQFSVERPDGSNFTLKIRSTKLEDSAMYFCASSTDRSHTEAFFGQGTRLTVV.

A word on this clonotype: A much larger clone lies one base from this, so it may be a read error. This rearrangement joins TRBV7-9 to TRBJ1-1; D is unclear. V dropped 4 bases and J dropped 1 base, with 1 base sitting between them. This CDR3 is built from 11 residues. Germline V gene lookup returns CDR1 SEHNR and CDR2 FQNEAQ (reference sequence). CDR3 DNA sequence: TGTGCCAGCAGCTGGAACACTGAAGCTTTCTTT. Protein sequence: CASSWNTEAFF.

J is TRBJ1-1 and V is TRBV6-5, with TRBD1 identical over 8 bases. Germline V gene sequence: CDR1 MNHEY, CDR2 SVGAGI. V dropped 6 bases and J dropped 4; count of bases not matched to a gene: 10. There are 15 residues in the CDR3. DNA of the CDR3: TGTGCCAGCAGGTTCCAGGACAGGGCTGGCACTGAAGCTTTCTTT. Its protein product is CASRFQDRAGTEAFF.

This clonotype has just one count. The V call is TRBV12-3 or TRBV12-4, the J call TRBJ2-1; no clear D gene. The CDR3 length is 11 residues. V was trimmed by 0 bases and J by 15 bases, leaving 9 bases between them. The CDR3 reads CASSLARKRFF. The CDR3 DNA sequence: TGTGCCAGCAGTTTAGCTAGAAAGCGGTTCTTC.

The chain joins TRBV6-2 or TRBV6-3 to TRBJ2-1; D is perhaps TRBD1 (7 bases). V gave up 10 bases and J gave up 3 bases, with 19 bases separating them. The V gene's germline CDR1 is MNHEY and CDR2 SVGEGT. The CDR3 sequence is 15 residues long. CDR3 sequence reads: CATDLRQGGYNEQFF. The CDR3, as DNA: TGTGCCACCGACCTTCGACAGGGAGGCTACAATGAGCAGTTCTTC.

V is TRBV11-2 and J is TRBJ1-2, with 9 bases lining up with TRBD1. Looked up from germline, CDR1 is SGHAT and CDR2 is FQNNGV. J gave up 7 bases and V 7 bases, and 19 bases lay outside the gene matches. The CDR3 covers 17 residues. CDR3 coding DNA: TGTGCCAGCATCCGGGGGGGCCGGGACAGGGTCGGGAGTGGCTACACCTTC. This sequence encodes CASIRGGRDRVGSGYTF.

This clonotype came up a few times. The chain combines TRBV4-3 with TRBJ2-1; the match to TRBD2 covers 12 bases. The CDR3 contains 19 residues. V lost 0 bases and J lost 7; bases outside the gene matches: 13. Germline V gene sequence: CDR1 LGHNA, CDR2 YSLEER. In DNA form, the CDR3 reads TGCGCCAGCAGCCAAGATAGGGGGCTAGCGGGAGGGCCCAAGAATGAGCAGTTCTTC. Residues: CASSQDRGLAGGPKNEQFF.

The V call is TRBV27, the J call TRBJ2-6, with D unclear. Germline V lookup: CDR1 MNHEY, CDR2 SMNVEV (reference sequence). This CDR3 spans 17 amino acids. The V gene lost 3 bases and the J gene lost 0 bases, with 12 bases spanning the gap. The CDR3 DNA reads TGTGCCAGCAGTTTTGGGCAGGTTATCTCTGGGGCCAACGTCCTGACTTTC. Translating it yields CASSFGQVISGANVLTF.

The chain employs TRBV20-1 and TRBJ2-7, with 8 positions matching TRBD1. There are 13 residues in the CDR3. Trimming removed 3 bases from V and 3 bases from J; junction bases left unmatched: 4. The germline V gene has CDR1 DFQATT and CDR2 SNEGSKA (reference sequence). The DNA for the CDR3 is TGCAGTGCTAGGGACAGGGCGTTCTACGAGCAGTACTTC. This translates into CSARDRAFYEQYF.

The rearrangement uses TRBV12-3 or TRBV12-4 and TRBJ2-1; 11 bases are a match to TRBD2. The CDR3 extends over 16 amino acids. With V trimmed by 6 bases and J by 3 bases, 7 bases remained unmatched. The CDR3: CASSPALAGDYNEQFF. The DNA of the CDR3 is TGTGCCAGCAGCCCCGCACTAGCGGGAGACTACAATGAGCAGTTCTTC.

The chain combines TRBV6-9 with TRBJ2-7; D is undetermined. V gave up 9 bases and J gave up 2 bases, with 20 bases separating them. CDR3 size: 15 residues. The germline gives CDR1 MNHGY, CDR2 SVAAGI. CDR3 loop: CARRTAAEGPYEQYF. The CDR3 bases are TGTGCCAGACGTACGGCCGCGGAAGGGCCCTACGAGCAGTACTTC.

This clonotype was detected only a few times. V is TRBV19 and J is TRBJ2-7; D unclear. With 3 bases removed from V and 3 bases from J, the gap between germline ends came to 12 bases. The CDR3 extends over 14 amino acids. Germline V gives CDR1 LNHDA, CDR2 SQIVND (reference sequence). The CDR3 protein is CASSITGSSYEQYF. Written as DNA, the CDR3 is TGTGCCAGTAGTATTACTGGCAGCAGCTACGAGCAGTACTTC.

V and J are TRBV4-2 and TRBJ2-1, with TRBD2 identical over 10 bases. The V and J ends lost 1 base and 6 bases, in that order; junction bases with no gene match: 9. The CDR3 is made up of 17 amino acids. The germline V gene encodes CDR1 LGHNA and CDR2 YNFKEQ. CDR3 in DNA: TGTGCCAGCAGCCAAGCTGCTAGCGGGAGCGCAGGCAATGAGCAGTTCTTC. Encoded protein: CASSQAASGSAGNEQFF.

The genes are TRBV5-4 and TRBJ2-1; 11 bases are a match to TRBD2. The CDR3 loop spans 15 amino acids. CDR1 and CDR2 from the germline V gene are SGHNT and YYREEE (reference sequence). V gave up 5 bases and J gave up 6 bases; unmatched junction bases: 7. The CDR3 nucleotides are TGTGCCAGCAGGGCGACTAGCGGGACCGGCAATGAGCAGTTCTTC. The encoded protein is CASRATSGTGNEQFF.

The chain couples TRBV5-4 to TRBJ2-3, with TRBD2 as a possible D gene (6 bases). CDR3 size: 15 residues. Germline loops: CDR1 SGHNT, CDR2 YYREEE (reference sequence). V lost 0 bases, J lost 2 bases, and 10 bases lay in between. The CDR3 sequence: CASSLVAGPTDTQYF. The CDR3 DNA reads as TGTGCCAGCAGCTTGGTTGCGGGACCCACAGATACGCAGTATTTT. Filled out from reference TRBV5-4 and TRBJ2-3, the complete variable domain reads ETGVTQSPTHLIKTRGQQVTLRCSSQSGHNTVSWYQQALGQGPQFIFQYYREEENGRGNFPPRFSGLQFPNYSSELNVNALELDDSALYLCASSLVAGPTDTQYFGPGTRLTVL.

DNA for the CDR3: TGTGCCAGCAGTGTACCGGGACTAGCGGGAATCGCGGGGGTCTACGAGCAGTACTTC. Its translation is CASSVPGLAGIAGVYEQYF. This chain connects TRBV27 to TRBJ2-7; TRBD2 matches at 13 bases. CDR1 and CDR2 from the germline V gene are MNHEY and SMNVEV (reference sequence). V shed 5 bases, J shed 3 bases, and the junction held 16 bases outside the gene matches. This CDR3 has 19 amino acids.

The chain carries TRBV20-1 and TRBJ1-1; D not certain. The CDR3 totals 13 residues. Trimming cost V 4 bases and J 4 bases, with 13 bases left between them. CDR1 DFQATT and CDR2 SNEGSKA come from the germline V gene (reference sequence). CDR3 nucleotides: TGCAGTGCTAAGGCACCCTTGGGCACTGAAGCTTTCTTT. It is translated as CSAKAPLGTEAFF.

The rearrangement joins TRBV5-1 to TRBJ1-1, with D unresolved. V lost 1 base and J lost 1, with 5 bases in between. Germline V gene sequence: CDR1 SGHRS, CDR2 YFSETQ. The CDR3 consists of 13 residues. The CDR3 spells CASSLTANTEAFF. CDR3 DNA sequence: TGCGCCAGCAGCTTGACAGCGAACACTGAAGCTTTCTTT.

The chain joins TRBV7-2 to TRBJ2-3; D perhaps matches TRBD2 (5 bases). V lost 1 base to trimming and J lost 1 base, with 12 bases between them. The CDR3 totals 16 residues. CDR1 is SGHTA and CDR2 is FQGNSA in the germline V gene. The CDR3 bases are TGTGCCAGCAGCTTAGTTCCCCCCGGGGGCACAGATACGCAGTATTTT. Its protein product is CASSLVPPGGTDTQYF.